One and the same sample provided the 5 T cell receptor beta chains below, sequenced in a study of blood T cell repertoires in COVID-19 (dated by TCRdb to about 2020). Receptor libraries were prepared by the immunoSEQ multiplex PCR assay. What TCRdb holds here is the immuneACCESS table cut down to in-frame rearrangements. Part of the clones is not present; checked against another copy, under half of the missing clones reflect an unresolved V gene, and the others are unexplained. The sample table lists some 530,000 clones, 80% to 90% of them with a count of one. The ten largest clones add up to about 3.2% of the sample. The sample taken for sequencing was peripheral blood. These receptors were obtained from a human donor in a cohort sampled during active COVID-19.

The chain uses TRBV3-1 (or the pseudogene TRBV3-2) and TRBJ1-1; 9 positions agree with TRBD1. This CDR3 has 15 amino acids. V trimming: 3 bases; J trimming: 3 bases; junction bases outside the gene matches: 5. CDR1 and CDR2 from the germline V gene are LGHDT and YNNKEL (reference sequence). CDR3 nucleotide sequence: TGTGCCAGCAGCCATGCCGGGACAGGGCACACTGAAGCTTTCTTT. Its translation is CASSHAGTGHTEAFF.

This chain connects TRBV27 to TRBJ2-7; 8 bases fit TRBD1. The trim removed 4 bases at V and 9 bases at J, leaving 11 bases unmatched. This CDR3 region has 14 residues. Germline V gene sequence: CDR1 MNHEY, CDR2 SMNVEV (reference sequence). The CDR3 sequence is CASSSLGTGAAQYF. CDR3 DNA sequence: TGTGCCAGCAGTTCCCTGGGGACAGGCGCCGCGCAGTACTTC.

This chain connects TRBV10-1 to TRBJ1-1, with D hard to call. Germline CDR1 is WNHNN and CDR2 is SYGVQD (reference sequence). The ends were cut back, 4 bases at V and 5 bases at J, with 14 bases in the middle. CDR3 length: 14 residues. CDR3 nucleotide sequence: TGCGCCAGCAGTGTCGACAAGCGAGGGACTGAAGCTTTCTTT. This gives the protein CASSVDKRGTEAFF.

The J gene is TRBJ2-1, the V gene TRBV5-1; D gene uncertain. This CDR3 is 13 amino acids long. V was trimmed by 7 bases and J by 6 bases, leaving 14 bases between them. CDR1 is SGHRS and CDR2 is YFSETQ in the germline V gene. CDR3 DNA: TGCGCCAGCCAAGCGATAATGGGCAATGAGCAGTTCTTC. Its protein is CASQAIMGNEQFF.

In the case of this clone: Other DNA sequences in the same sample also yield this CDR3. The chain employs TRBV7-8 and TRBJ2-3; a possible D gene is TRBD2 (5 bases). V shed 1 base and J shed 2 bases, with 10 bases lying between them. The germline CDR1 and CDR2 sequences are SGHVS and FQNEAQ. The CDR3 spans 15 residues. DNA of the CDR3: TGTGCCAGCAGCTTAGTCGGCGGGCCCACAGATACGCAGTATTTT. Amino acid sequence: CASSLVGGPTDTQYF.